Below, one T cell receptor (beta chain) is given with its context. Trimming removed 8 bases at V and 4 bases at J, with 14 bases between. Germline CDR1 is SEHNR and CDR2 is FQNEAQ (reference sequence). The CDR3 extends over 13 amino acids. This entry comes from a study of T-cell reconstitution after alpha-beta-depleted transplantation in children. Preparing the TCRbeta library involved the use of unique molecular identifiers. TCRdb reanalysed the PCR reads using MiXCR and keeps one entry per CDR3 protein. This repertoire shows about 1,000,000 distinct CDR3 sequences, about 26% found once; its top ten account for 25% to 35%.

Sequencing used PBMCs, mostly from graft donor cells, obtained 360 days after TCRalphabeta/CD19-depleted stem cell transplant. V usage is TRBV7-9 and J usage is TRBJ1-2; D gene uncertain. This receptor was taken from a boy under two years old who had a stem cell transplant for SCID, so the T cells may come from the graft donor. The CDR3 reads CASGKGVSYGYTF. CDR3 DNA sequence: TGTGCCAGCGGAAAGGGTGTTAGCTATGGCTACACCTTC. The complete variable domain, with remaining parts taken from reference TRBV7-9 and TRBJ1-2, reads DTGVSQNPRHKITKRGQNVTFRCDPISEHNRLYWYRQTLGQGPEFLTYFQNEAQLEKSRLLSDRFSAERPKGSFSTLEIQRTEQGDSAMYLCASGKGVSYGYTFGSGTRLTVV.